The 15 T cell receptor beta chains below come from one sample, sequenced in a study of technical replicates of blood from a few donors. Measured with immunoSEQ multiplex PCR; TCRdb has only the in-frame clones, and not every one. This repertoire shows tens of thousands of clones, 90% to 98% found once; its top ten account for more than 0.15%. The specimen sequenced was T cells isolated from PBMCs. These receptors came from a human donor in good health.

The CDR3 DNA is TGTGCCAGCAGTGACCAGGTGGGGCTCAATCAGCCCCAGCATTTT. Amino acid sequence: CASSDQVGLNQPQHF. The chain uses TRBV6-1 and TRBJ1-5; possible D gene TRBD1, 5 bases. CDR1 is MNHNS and CDR2 is SASEGT in the germline V gene. This CDR3 spans 15 amino acids. The germline V and J ends were trimmed by 3 bases and 3 bases, with 12 bases remaining between them.

A few counts support this clone. V is TRBV5-1 and J is TRBJ2-7; TRBD1 matches 7 bases. Germline assignment: CDR1 SGHRS and CDR2 YFSETQ. Unmatched junction bases numbered 7, after V lost 4 bases and J lost 0 bases. There are 15 residues in the CDR3. The chain's CDR3 is CASSRYRGSSYEQYF. The CDR3 DNA sequence: TGCGCCAGCAGCCGATACAGGGGTAGCTCCTACGAGCAGTACTTC.

The chain uses TRBV5-4 and TRBJ2-7; 9 bases are a match to TRBD2. V gave up 0 bases and J gave up 2 bases; unmatched junction bases: 6. Germline assignment: CDR1 SGHNT and CDR2 YYREEE (reference sequence). This CDR3 spans 16 amino acids. The CDR3 loop is CASSLGIAGAAYEQYF. The CDR3 DNA sequence: TGTGCCAGCAGCTTGGGGATAGCGGGAGCGGCCTACGAGCAGTACTTC.

The genes are TRBV19 and TRBJ1-5; 7 bases match TRBD1. This CDR3 is built from 15 residues. The J segment lost 5 bases and the V segment lost 7 bases, leaving 11 bases of the junction unmatched. From germline, CDR1 is LNHDA and CDR2 SQIVND (reference sequence). Here the CDR3 DNA reads TGTGCCAGTACCTCCGACAGGGCGTTTTATCAGCCCCAGCATTTT. Its translation is CASTSDRAFYQPQHF.

The chain joins TRBV7-3 to TRBJ2-5, with TRBD2 matching over 7 bases. J was trimmed by 3 bases and V by 2 bases; bases with no gene match: 3. The germline V gene encodes CDR1 SGHTA and CDR2 FQGTGA. CDR3 length equals 14 residues. Written as DNA, the CDR3 is TGTGCCAGCAGCTTAGTTGGGGGGGAAGAGACCCAGTACTTC. Residues: CASSLVGGEETQYF.

The V and J genes are TRBV5-6 and TRBJ2-1; D remains ambiguous. Germline assignment: CDR1 SGHDT and CDR2 YYEEEE. The V and J ends lost 6 bases and 1 base respectively, with 11 bases between them. The CDR3 loop spans 14 amino acids. CDR3 protein: CASKIAVSYNEQFF. CDR3 DNA sequence: TGTGCCAGCAAAATCGCGGTTTCCTACAATGAGCAGTTCTTC.

V usage is TRBV5-4 and J usage is TRBJ2-5; no reliable D call. The germline CDR1 and CDR2 sequences are SGHNT and YYREEE (reference sequence). CDR3 length: 12 residues. V lost 0 bases, J lost 5 bases, and 5 bases lay in between. The CDR3 DNA is TGTGCCAGCAGCTTGGCCTACGAGACCCAGTACTTC. It yields the protein CASSLAYETQYF.

The chain carries TRBV29-1 and TRBJ2-5, with D unresolved. Trimming left V 6 bases short and J 5 bases short, with 16 bases between. Germline loops: CDR1 SQVTM, CDR2 ANQGSEA. The CDR3 totals 13 residues. CDR3 DNA: TGCAGCGTCGCCGCCAGGCTTTCGGAGACCCAGTACTTC. Protein: CSVAARLSETQYF.

The chain joins TRBV11-2 to TRBJ2-1; TRBD2 matches 11 bases. The J segment lost 6 bases and the V segment lost 6 bases, leaving 7 bases of the junction unmatched. The CDR3 is made up of 15 amino acids. Germline values: CDR1 SGHAT, CDR2 FQNNGV. The DNA of the CDR3 is TGTGCCAGCAGGCCCGCACTAGCGGGAGTCAATGAGCAGTTCTTC. Residues: CASRPALAGVNEQFF.

V gene TRBV6-5 combines with J gene TRBJ1-1; the match to TRBD1 covers 9 bases. Germline CDR1 reads MNHEY; CDR2 reads SVGAGI. This CDR3 has 13 amino acids. J was trimmed by 10 bases and V by 2 bases; bases with no gene match: 5. In nucleotides, the CDR3 is TGTGCCAGCAGTTACCTACAGGGGGCAGGAGCTTTCTTT. It is translated as CASSYLQGAGAFF.

This chain joins TRBV4-1 and TRBJ2-3, with D tentatively TRBD1 (6 bases). The ends were cut back, 2 bases at V and 6 bases at J, with 9 bases in the middle. The CDR3 extends over 13 amino acids. Germline V CDR1 and CDR2: MGHRA, YSYEKL. The CDR3 region is CASSQNREDTQYF. CDR3 bases: TGCGCCAGCAGCCAAAACAGGGAGGATACGCAGTATTTT.

This clone was counted a single time. The chain has TRBV7-9 and TRBJ2-2, with 12 bases identical to TRBD2. Trimming at V came to 1 base and at J to 6 bases, leaving 0 bases not matched to a gene. This CDR3 is built from 15 residues. Germline CDR1 and CDR2: SEHNR and FQNEAQ (reference sequence). The CDR3 is CASSLGLAGAGELFF. CDR3 nucleotide sequence: TGTGCCAGCAGCTTAGGACTAGCGGGAGCCGGGGAGCTGTTTTTT.

The V gene is TRBV5-4, the J gene TRBJ1-2, with 7 positions matching TRBD1. From germline, CDR1 is SGHNT and CDR2 YYREEE (reference sequence). The junction had 4 bases not matched to a gene; V was cut back by 3 bases and J by 5 bases. The CDR3 runs 13 residues. The CDR3 sequence: CASSSGGEYGYTF. The CDR3 DNA follows: TGTGCCAGCAGCTCAGGGGGAGAGTATGGCTACACCTTC.

V and J are TRBV2 and TRBJ2-3, with TRBD2 as a possible D gene (5 bases). In germline, CDR1 is SNHLY, CDR2 FYNNEI. Trimming shortened V by 8 bases and J by 2 bases, and 8 bases separated the two germline ends. This CDR3 region has 12 residues. The DNA of the CDR3 is TGTGCCAGCGGAGGATCCACAGATACGCAGTATTTT. This gives the protein CASGGSTDTQYF.

The chain recombines TRBV7-8 with TRBJ2-7, with D perhaps matching TRBD1 (6 bases). The V and J ends lost 5 bases and 4 bases respectively, with 15 bases between them. The CDR3 contains 14 residues. Germline CDR1 and CDR2: SGHVS and FQNEAQ. Here the CDR3 reads CASSPLDRIYEQYF. The CDR3 nucleotides are TGTGCCAGCAGCCCATTGGACAGAATTTACGAGCAGTACTTC.